Many counts were recorded for the clone carrying this T cell receptor (beta chain). This entry comes from a study of T-cell memory formation after mild COVID-19. TCRdb itself ran the 5' RACE reads through MiXCR, one entry per CDR3 protein. This table has 200,000 to 250,000 distinct CDR3 sequences, around 8.8% appearing once. Germline CDR1 MNHNY, CDR2 SVGAGI (reference sequence). The CDR3 runs 14 residues. V shed 4 bases and J shed 7 bases, with 16 bases lying between them. J is TRBJ2-5 and V is TRBV6-6; D is perhaps TRBD2 (5 bases). The receptor's source is a man younger than 35 who had mild COVID-19 (a few samples of this study predate the infection). Cell type and time point are not known. The sequenced material came from PBMCs or a T cell subset sorted from them (not recorded which). CDR3: CASSSLQQAGTQYF. CDR3 sequence (DNA): TGTGCCAGCAGTTCCCTCCAGCAGGCGGGGACCCAGTACTTC.